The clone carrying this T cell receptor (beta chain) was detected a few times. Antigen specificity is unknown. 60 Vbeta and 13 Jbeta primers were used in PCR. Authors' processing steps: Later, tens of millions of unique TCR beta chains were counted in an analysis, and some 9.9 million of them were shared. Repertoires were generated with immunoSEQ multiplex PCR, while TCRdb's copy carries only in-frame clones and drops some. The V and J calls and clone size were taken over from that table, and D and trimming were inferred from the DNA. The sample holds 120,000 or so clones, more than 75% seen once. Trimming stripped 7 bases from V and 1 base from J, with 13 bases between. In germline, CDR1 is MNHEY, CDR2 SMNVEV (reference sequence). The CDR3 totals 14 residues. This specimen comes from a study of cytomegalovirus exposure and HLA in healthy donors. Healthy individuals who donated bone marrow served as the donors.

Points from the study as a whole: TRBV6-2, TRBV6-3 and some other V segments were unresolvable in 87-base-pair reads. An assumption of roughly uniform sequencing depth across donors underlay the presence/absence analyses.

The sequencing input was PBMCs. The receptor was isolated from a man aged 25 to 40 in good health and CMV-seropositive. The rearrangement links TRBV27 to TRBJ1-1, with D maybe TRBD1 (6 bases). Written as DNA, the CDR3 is TGTGCCAGCAATAGAGACAGGAGGAACACTGAAGCTTTCTTT. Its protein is CASNRDRRNTEAFF.